This passage covers 6 T cell receptor beta chains from one sample sequenced in a study of blood T cell repertoires in COVID-19. Assay used: immunoSEQ multiplex PCR; TCRdb lists only in-frame clones, some missing. The profile covers just under 150,000 clones, with roughly 89% appearing a single time and around 0.91% taken by the ten largest. The specimen was peripheral blood. The receptor source for this set is a woman in her fifties or sixties with acute or convalescent COVID-19.

The chain is built from TRBV9 and TRBJ1-1, with a possible D match to TRBD1 (5 bases). This CDR3 comprises 14 residues. In germline, CDR1 is SGDLS, CDR2 YYNGEE. V gave up 1 base and J gave up 3 bases, with 10 bases separating them. CDR3 DNA sequence: TGTGCCAGCAGCGTACGAATAGGGGACACTGAAGCTTTCTTT. Amino acids: CASSVRIGDTEAFF.

The chain has TRBV24-1 and TRBJ2-7; D uncertain. Germline assignment: CDR1 KGHDR and CDR2 SFDVKD. The CDR3 loop spans 14 amino acids. With 2 bases removed from V and 2 bases from J, the gap between germline ends came to 9 bases. In DNA, the CDR3 is TGTGCCACCAGTGATTCTGGGCTGCCCTACGAGCAGTACTTC. It encodes CATSDSGLPYEQYF.

This clone appeared a few times. The V call is TRBV7-6, the J call TRBJ2-7; 7 positions agree with TRBD1. The CDR3 has 13 residues. Germline V gene data show CDR1 as SGHVS and CDR2 as FNYEAQ. V shed 5 bases, J shed 3 bases, and the junction held 4 bases outside the gene matches. Here the CDR3 reads CASSIDRVYEQYF. As DNA, the CDR3 is TGTGCCAGCAGCATCGACAGGGTCTACGAGCAGTACTTC.

The chain carries TRBV25-1 and TRBJ2-5; 14 bases are shared with TRBD2. This CDR3 is built from 16 residues. V dropped 5 bases and J dropped 2; count of bases not matched to a gene: 4. Germline lookup yields CDR1 MGHDK and CDR2 SYGVNS. CDR3 nucleotides: TGTGCCAGCAGTAGTAGGACTAGCGGGGGGCAAGAGACCCAGTACTTC. This gives the protein CASSSRTSGGQETQYF.

The chain recombines TRBV5-1 with TRBJ2-3, with D tentatively TRBD2 (6 bases). V was pared by 0 bases and J by 2 bases, with 16 bases between. CDR1 and CDR2 from the germline V gene are SGHRS and YFSETQ. The CDR3 spans 17 residues. The CDR3 sequence is CASSLGGGITHTDTQYF. CDR3 nucleotides: TGCGCCAGCAGCTTGGGAGGCGGGATAACGCACACAGATACGCAGTATTTT.

The CDR3 sequence: CASSLLAGQDNEQFF. The DNA for the CDR3 is TGTGCCAGCAGCTTACTAGCGGGACAAGACAATGAGCAGTTCTTC. The chain combines TRBV5-5 with TRBJ2-1, with 10 bases lining up with TRBD2. V lost 2 bases, J lost 5 bases, and 4 bases stayed unmatched. The length of the CDR3 is 15 residues. Germline values: CDR1 SGHKS, CDR2 YYEKEE (reference sequence).